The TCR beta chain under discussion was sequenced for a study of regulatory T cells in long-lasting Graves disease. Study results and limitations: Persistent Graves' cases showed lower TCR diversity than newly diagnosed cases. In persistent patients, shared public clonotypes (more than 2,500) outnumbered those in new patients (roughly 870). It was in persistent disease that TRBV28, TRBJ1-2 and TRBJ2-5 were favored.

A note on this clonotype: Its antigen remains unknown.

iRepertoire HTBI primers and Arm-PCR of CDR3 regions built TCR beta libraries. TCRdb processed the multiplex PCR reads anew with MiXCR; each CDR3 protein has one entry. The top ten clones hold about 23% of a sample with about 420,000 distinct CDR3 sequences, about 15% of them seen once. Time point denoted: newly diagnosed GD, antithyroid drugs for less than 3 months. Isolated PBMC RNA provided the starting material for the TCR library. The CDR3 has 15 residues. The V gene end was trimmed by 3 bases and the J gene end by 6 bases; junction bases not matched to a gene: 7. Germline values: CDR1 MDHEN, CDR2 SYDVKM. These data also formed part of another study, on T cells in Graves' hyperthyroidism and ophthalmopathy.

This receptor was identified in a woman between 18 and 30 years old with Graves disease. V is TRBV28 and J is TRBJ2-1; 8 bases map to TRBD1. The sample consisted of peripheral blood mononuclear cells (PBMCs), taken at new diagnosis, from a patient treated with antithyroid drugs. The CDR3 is CASSFVRGRVNEQFF. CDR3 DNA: TGTGCCAGCAGTTTCGTCAGGGGGCGCGTCAATGAGCAGTTCTTC.